This entry lists 28 T cell receptor beta chains sequenced from one sample in a study of cytomegalovirus exposure and HLA in healthy donors. PCR used 60 Vbeta primers and 13 Jbeta primers. Repertoires were generated with immunoSEQ multiplex PCR, while TCRdb's copy carries only in-frame clones and drops some. Here the sample spans about 120,000 clones, about 74% being singletons. The source material was PBMCs. The receptors come from a woman aged 40 to 50 in good health and CMV-seropositive.

V usage is TRBV4-1 and J usage is TRBJ2-3, with 10 positions matching TRBD2. CDR3 length: 17 amino acids. The trim removed 0 bases at V and 5 bases at J, leaving 8 bases unmatched. From germline, CDR1 is MGHRA and CDR2 YSYEKL. The CDR3 DNA reads as TGCGCCAGCAGCCAAGAGCCTAGCGGGAGTATAGGAGATACGCAGTATTTT. Protein product: CASSQEPSGSIGDTQYF.

The V and J genes are TRBV2 and TRBJ2-1; 12 nucleotides agree with TRBD2. V lost 5 bases, J lost 6 bases, and 5 bases stayed unmatched. CDR1 and CDR2 from the germline V gene are SNHLY and FYNNEI. The CDR3 is 15 residues long. CDR3 in DNA: TGTGCCAGCAGTTACCCTAGCGGGGGGGCCAATGAGCAGTTCTTC. Protein: CASSYPSGGANEQFF. Complete variable domain (other parts from reference TRBV2 and TRBJ2-1): EPEVTQTPSHQVTQMGQEVILRCVPISNHLYFYWYRQILGQKVEFLVSFYNNEISEKSEIFDDQFSVERPDGSNFTLKIRSTKLEDSAMYFCASSYPSGGANEQFFGPGTRLTVL.

This clone appeared a single time. The chain is built from TRBV29-1 and TRBJ2-3; 10 bases line up with TRBD2. Germline CDR1 and CDR2: SQVTM and ANQGSEA. V lost 6 bases to trimming and J lost 3 bases; unmatched junction nucleotides: 6. The CDR3 length is 14 residues. The CDR3 loop is CSVTKRGGTDTQYF. The CDR3 region has the DNA TGCAGCGTGACTAAGCGGGGGGGGACAGATACGCAGTATTTT.

This rearrangement joins TRBV7-2 to TRBJ2-5; TRBD2 matches at 9 bases. The CDR3 is 15 residues long. The V gene's germline CDR1 is SGHTA and CDR2 FQGNSA. The J segment lost 5 bases and the V segment lost 2 bases, leaving 6 bases of the junction unmatched. CDR3: CASSLIAGEGETQYF. CDR3 DNA: TGTGCCAGCAGCTTAATAGCGGGAGAGGGGGAGACCCAGTACTTC.

In DNA, the CDR3 is TGTGCCAGCAAGACAGGCAACGGGAACACTGAAGCTTTCTTT. It specifies CASKTGNGNTEAFF. The rearrangement links TRBV6-1 to TRBJ1-1; TRBD1 is a possible D gene (6 bases). The V end lost 7 bases, the J end lost 1 base, and 13 bases lay between the germline ends. The CDR3 runs 14 residues. Germline assignment: CDR1 MNHNS and CDR2 SASEGT.

The V gene is TRBV6-5, the J gene TRBJ1-2; D is undetermined. This CDR3 spans 14 amino acids. The germline V gene has CDR1 MNHEY and CDR2 SVGAGI. Trimming left V 8 bases short and J 5 bases short, with 18 bases between. CDR3 loop: CASGFRSSSYGYTF. DNA of the CDR3: TGTGCCAGCGGTTTTCGGTCTTCATCTTATGGCTACACCTTC.

This clone was counted only a few times. The genes are TRBV11-2 and TRBJ1-1, with 7 bases that match TRBD1. With V trimmed by 6 bases and J by 9 bases, 7 bases remained unmatched. Germline V lookup: CDR1 SGHAT, CDR2 FQNNGV. The CDR3 has 12 residues. CDR3 loop: CASSANRGKAFF. CDR3 bases: TGTGCCAGCAGTGCTAACAGGGGAAAAGCTTTCTTT.

The V and J genes are TRBV6-1 and TRBJ2-1; weak D call: TRBD2 (7 bases). Germline loops: CDR1 MNHNS, CDR2 SASEGT. V lost 10 bases and J lost 1, with 17 bases in between. The CDR3 loop spans 15 amino acids. The CDR3 coding sequence is TGTGCCACCAAATGGGGAGGGGGATCCTACAATGAGCAGTTCTTC. Translated, it gives CATKWGGGSYNEQFF.

The J gene is TRBJ2-1, the V gene TRBV4-3, with D perhaps matching TRBD2 (6 bases). V dropped 2 bases and J dropped 0 bases, with 14 bases sitting between them. Germline V gene data show CDR1 as LGHNA and CDR2 as YSLEER. The CDR3 contains 17 residues. The CDR3 sequence: CASSQQRSGHSYNEQFF. In nucleotides, the CDR3 is TGCGCCAGCAGCCAACAAAGGAGCGGGCACTCCTACAATGAGCAGTTCTTC.

The rearrangement links TRBV5-6 to TRBJ2-5; the D gene is possibly TRBD1 (6 bases). The CDR3 totals 13 residues. Per the germline V gene, CDR1 is SGHDT and CDR2 is YYEEEE. V lost 0 bases and J lost 14, with 17 bases in between. The DNA for the CDR3 is TGTGCCAGCAGCTTGGGGGTTGAGCTTGGGACATACTTC. This encodes CASSLGVELGTYF.

The J gene is TRBJ1-2, the V gene TRBV10-2; D unresolved. V lost 2 bases, J lost 5 bases, and 9 bases lay in between. Germline V gives CDR1 WSHSY, CDR2 SAAADI. This CDR3 has 13 residues. The DNA of the CDR3 is TGCGCCAGCAGTGAGGCAGGAAGGTATGGCTACACCTTC. This encodes CASSEAGRYGYTF.

V usage is TRBV5-4 and J usage is TRBJ2-7; a possible D gene is TRBD1 (6 bases). V was trimmed by 2 bases and J by 5 bases, leaving 14 bases between them. CDR1 SGHNT and CDR2 YYREEE come from the germline V gene (reference sequence). The CDR3 has 14 amino acids. The CDR3 DNA sequence: TGTGCCAGCAGCTTCGCAGGGGCCTCGCACGAGCAGTACTTC. Residues: CASSFAGASHEQYF. The full variable domain, in which reference TRBV5-4 and TRBJ2-7 provide the parts outside the CDR3, is ETGVTQSPTHLIKTRGQQVTLRCSSQSGHNTVSWYQQALGQGPQFIFQYYREEENGRGNFPPRFSGLQFPNYSSELNVNALELDDSALYLCASSFAGASHEQYFGPGTRLTVT.

V is TRBV4-3 and J is TRBJ1-1; 7 bases align to TRBD1. The CDR3 runs 15 residues. Trimming removed 5 bases from V and 10 bases from J; junction bases left unmatched: 16. Germline CDR1 and CDR2: LGHNA and YSLEER. CDR3 residues: CASSADATGLVGAFF. The CDR3, as DNA: TGCGCCAGCAGCGCTGATGCGACAGGGCTCGTTGGAGCTTTCTTT.

The CDR3 nucleotides are TGCGCCAGCAGCTTGGCTCCCGAGGCTGAAGCTTTCTTT. Its translation: CASSLAPEAEAFF. The V and J genes are TRBV5-1 and TRBJ1-1; D ambiguous. The CDR3 consists of 13 residues. V gave up 0 bases and J gave up 6 bases, with 9 bases separating them. Germline CDR1 reads SGHRS; CDR2 reads YFSETQ.

CDR3 region: CASSEYFGEGTELYEQYF. In DNA, the CDR3 is TGTGCCAGCAGTGAATATTTCGGAGAGGGGACAGAACTTTACGAGCAGTACTTC. The chain joins TRBV25-1 to TRBJ2-7; 7 positions agree with TRBD1. The V gene's germline CDR1 is MGHDK and CDR2 SYGVNS. The length of the CDR3 is 18 residues. With V trimmed by 0 bases and J by 4 bases, 15 bases remained unmatched.

V gene TRBV9 combines with J gene TRBJ2-3, with 8 bases aligning to TRBD1. The V segment lost 2 bases and the J segment 1 base; nucleotides outside the gene matches: 3. Germline CDR1 and CDR2: SGDLS and YYNGEE. This CDR3 is 15 amino acids long. CDR3 sequence: CASSVMGQGTDTQYF. DNA for the CDR3: TGTGCCAGCAGCGTTATGGGACAGGGCACAGATACGCAGTATTTT.

The sample holds a few counts of this clone. The V gene is TRBV13, the J gene TRBJ1-1, with 7 bases fitting TRBD1. J gave up 10 bases and V 1 base, and 6 bases lay outside the gene matches. Germline assignment: CDR1 PRHDT and CDR2 FYEKMQ (reference sequence). The CDR3 runs 13 residues. The CDR3 DNA reads as TGTGCCAGCAGCTTAGAAAGGTCAGGGGGAGCTTTCTTT. Amino acid sequence: CASSLERSGGAFF.

V and J are TRBV6-1 and TRBJ2-5; TRBD2 might be the D (7 bases). V gave up 3 bases and J gave up 6 bases, with 23 bases separating them. CDR3 length equals 17 residues. Germline CDR1 is MNHNS and CDR2 is SASEGT. The CDR3 loop reads CASSDLGGGRKVQTQYF. In DNA form, the CDR3 reads TGTGCCAGCAGTGACCTTGGGGGGGGGCGAAAGGTACAGACCCAGTACTTC.

J is TRBJ1-6 and V is TRBV5-6; D uncertain. Germline V lookup: CDR1 SGHDT, CDR2 YYEEEE. The CDR3 covers 12 residues. V was trimmed by 4 bases and J by 8 bases, leaving 7 bases between them. The CDR3 protein is CASSRQDSPLHF. DNA of the CDR3: TGTGCCAGCAGCCGCCAGGATTCACCCCTCCACTTT.

This rearrangement joins TRBV10-2 to TRBJ2-7; D not resolved. Trimming pared 4 bases from V and 6 bases from J, leaving 19 bases between. The germline V gene encodes CDR1 WSHSY and CDR2 SAAADI. The CDR3 has 15 residues. CDR3 loop: CASSVVLIPRGEQYF. Here the CDR3 DNA reads TGCGCCAGCAGTGTCGTTTTGATCCCTCGAGGCGAGCAGTACTTC.

The chain recombines TRBV30 with TRBJ1-2; D is unclear. Germline assignment: CDR1 GTSNPN and CDR2 SVGIG (reference sequence). This CDR3 comprises 16 residues. V was shortened by 1 base and J by 4 bases, with 19 bases between the two germline ends. CDR3 nucleotide sequence: TGTGCCTGGAGTGCGAGAGAGGGCTCGCTTTCCTATGGCTACACCTTC. This gives the protein CAWSAREGSLSYGYTF.

The chain employs TRBV4-3 and TRBJ1-5; D is uncertain. V gave up 1 base and J gave up 4 bases, with 5 bases separating them. The germline V gene has CDR1 LGHNA and CDR2 YSLEER. This CDR3 region has 13 residues. The DNA of the CDR3 is TGCGCCAGCAGCCAAGGTTCTAATCAGCCCCAGCATTTT. This encodes CASSQGSNQPQHF.

The J gene is TRBJ2-7, the V gene TRBV15; a possible D gene is TRBD2 (7 bases). Trimming stripped 5 bases from V and 2 bases from J, with 16 bases between. Germline V gives CDR1 LNHNV, CDR2 YYDKDF (reference sequence). This CDR3 region has 15 residues. CDR3 residues: CATSAHPGGTYEQYF. The CDR3 coding sequence is TGTGCCACCAGCGCCCACCCGGGGGGCACCTACGAGCAGTACTTC.

This clone has a single count. Other DNA sequences in the sample encode the same CDR3. V usage is TRBV30 and J usage is TRBJ1-6; maybe TRBD1 (5 bases). V shed 3 bases and J shed 5 bases, with 11 bases lying between them. This CDR3 has 14 residues. Germline V CDR1 and CDR2: GTSNPN, SVGIG (reference sequence). The CDR3 DNA reads TGTGCCTGGAGGAAGGGCAGGGATAATTCACCCCTCCACTTT. Its protein is CAWRKGRDNSPLHF.

V usage is TRBV6-1 and J usage is TRBJ1-5; 9 bases align to TRBD1. Looked up from germline, CDR1 is MNHNS and CDR2 is SASEGT. This CDR3 is 16 amino acids long. The V and J ends lost 4 bases and 3 bases, in that order; junction bases with no gene match: 7. This chain's CDR3 is CASSADRGRANQPQHF. The CDR3 DNA sequence: TGTGCCAGCAGTGCGGACAGGGGAAGGGCCAATCAGCCCCAGCATTTT.

This chain uses TRBV5-1 with TRBJ2-7; D perhaps matches TRBD1 (5 bases). There are 14 residues in the CDR3. Trimming stripped 2 bases from V and 6 bases from J, with 15 bases between. Germline V gene lookup returns CDR1 SGHRS and CDR2 YFSETQ. The CDR3 loop reads CASSLFSGAAEQYF. The CDR3 DNA follows: TGCGCCAGCAGCTTATTTAGTGGGGCCGCCGAGCAGTACTTC.

The chain joins TRBV5-1 to TRBJ1-6, with 8 bases that match TRBD1. The CDR3 runs 16 residues. The V gene's germline CDR1 is SGHRS and CDR2 YFSETQ. The ends lost 4 bases at V and 10 bases at J; junction bases unmatched: 13. The CDR3 DNA sequence: TGCGCCAGCAGCCCCCTCGGAGGACAGGGTGGCTCACCCCTCCACTTT. Its protein product is CASSPLGGQGGSPLHF.

CDR3 amino acids: CASSQDQADTQYF. The CDR3, as DNA: TGCGCCAGCAGCCAAGACCAGGCAGATACGCAGTATTTT. This chain joins TRBV5-1 and TRBJ2-3; no reliable D call. The CDR3 loop spans 13 amino acids. Trimming removed 4 bases at V and 4 bases at J, with 10 bases between. Germline V gene sequence: CDR1 SGHRS, CDR2 YFSETQ.